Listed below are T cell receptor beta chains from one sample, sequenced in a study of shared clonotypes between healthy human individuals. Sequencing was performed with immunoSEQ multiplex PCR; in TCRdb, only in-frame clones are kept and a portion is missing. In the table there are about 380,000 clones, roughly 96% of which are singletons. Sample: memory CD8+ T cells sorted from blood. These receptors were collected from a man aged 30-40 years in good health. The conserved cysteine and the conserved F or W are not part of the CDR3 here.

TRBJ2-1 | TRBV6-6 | ASLGGRWTYNEQF
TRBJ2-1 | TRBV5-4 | ASGTGTSGRHNEQF
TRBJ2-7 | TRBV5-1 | ASSLSQVVSGREQY
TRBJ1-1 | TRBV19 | ASSMGWTVPEAF
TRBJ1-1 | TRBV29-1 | SAGQGTEAF
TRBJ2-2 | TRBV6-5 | ASSRDTNTGELF
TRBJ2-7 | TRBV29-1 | SVLGMGNKEQY
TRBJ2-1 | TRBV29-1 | SVAGFSSYNEQF
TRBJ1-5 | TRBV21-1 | ASSTGGNQPQH
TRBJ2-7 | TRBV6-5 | ASSYDWSSLEQY
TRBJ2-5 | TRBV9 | ASSVTISGTGKETQY
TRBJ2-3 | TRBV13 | ASSLAGQGTTDTQY
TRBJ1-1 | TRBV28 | ANRQGNTEAF
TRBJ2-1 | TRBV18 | ASSPPITAPNEQF